The rows below give T cell receptor beta chains drawn from one sample of a study of T-cell memory formation after mild COVID-19. TCRdb analysed the 5' RACE reads with MiXCR anew, one entry per CDR3 protein. This table holds hundreds of thousands of distinct CDR3 sequences, roughly 20% found once. Sequenced sample: PBMCs or a T cell subset sorted from them (not recorded which). The receptors here all came from an adult woman who had mild COVID-19 (a few samples of this study predate the infection). Cell type and time point are not known. Each CDR3 is given without its conserved first and last residue. Part of the rows lack a size; the others show once, few, many or a class for expanded clones.

ASTVSGGNTGELF	TRBV3-1	.	TRBJ2-2
ASENSESSYNEQF	TRBV3-1	.	TRBJ2-1
ASSSASGGLADTQY	TRBV7-3	.	TRBJ2-3
ACSPLNYGYT	TRBV12-3/TRBV12-4	.	TRBJ1-2
SARDHIEKLF	TRBV20-1	.	TRBJ1-4
ASSFGLGEQY	TRBV12-3/TRBV12-4	many	TRBJ2-7
ASKSSGRARTDTQY	TRBV7-6	.	TRBJ2-3
ASGANTEAF	TRBV6-2/TRBV6-3	.	TRBJ1-1
ASSQEGPMADIQY	TRBV4-1	few	TRBJ2-4
ASSTNRVYEQY	TRBV7-9	.	TRBJ2-7
ASSQADRALRGETQY	TRBV7-9	.	TRBJ2-5
ASSTDPADTQY	TRBV7-3	.	TRBJ2-3
SASTRGAGDTQY	TRBV20-1	.	TRBJ2-3
ASSLQAGVDEQY	TRBV7-9	few	TRBJ2-7
ASRRTGLNADTQY	TRBV12-3/TRBV12-4	.	TRBJ2-3
ASRLRVANTGELF	TRBV11-2	.	TRBJ2-2
ASSPRTESGELF	TRBV12-3/TRBV12-4	few	TRBJ2-2
ASSLERLNYGYT	TRBV12-3/TRBV12-4	few	TRBJ1-2
ASSLASGTGYGYT	TRBV7-8	few	TRBJ1-2
AISSTGETAIIGYGYT	TRBV10-3	.	TRBJ1-2
SARDPERPSTDTQY	TRBV20-1	many	TRBJ2-3
ASSVQGGNTEAF	TRBV7-9	.	TRBJ1-1
ASSPGPLYEQY	TRBV4-2	few	TRBJ2-7
ASSQPGQKRSGANVLT	TRBV4-1	.	TRBJ2-6
ASSPGYDTEAF	TRBV25-1	.	TRBJ1-1
ASSVGGGGQPQH	TRBV9	.	TRBJ1-5
ASSFGQDPTYEQY	TRBV27	.	TRBJ2-7
ASSVASWGDYEQY	TRBV9	few	TRBJ2-7
ATSRDGWDGFSPLH	TRBV15	few	TRBJ1-6
ASSTGTADEKLF	TRBV19	.	TRBJ1-4
ASSTKWDQPQH	TRBV7-9	many	TRBJ1-5
ASSLVRGSNNEQF	TRBV7-6	few	TRBJ2-1
ASSLDSPRLNNEQF	TRBV5-1	.	TRBJ2-1
ATSDAGTGFPHGYT	TRBV24-1	few	TRBJ1-2
ASSPGLAGSSETQY	TRBV5-1	few	TRBJ2-5
ASSLGGRPNTEAF	TRBV5-1	few	TRBJ1-1
ASSPSVGNTGELF	TRBV13	few	TRBJ2-2
SASRQKAAAAPL	TRBV20-1	few	TRBJ1-2
ATSRGADDQPQH	TRBV15	.	TRBJ1-5
ASSSPNQETQY	TRBV7-6	few	TRBJ2-5
ASSQENGETNEKLF	TRBV4-1	.	TRBJ1-4
ASTLGQGGNEQF	TRBV5-1	.	TRBJ2-1
ASSYRGPKETQY	TRBV13	few	TRBJ2-5
ASSFSGTVNTEAF	TRBV7-3	many	TRBJ1-1